Listed below are T cell receptor beta chains from one sample, sequenced in a study of T cells in Graves' hyperthyroidism and ophthalmopathy. TCRdb fed the multiplex PCR reads into MiXCR, producing one record per CDR3 protein. The sample lists a few hundred thousand distinct CDR3 sequences, about 15% occurring once. The sample taken for sequencing was blood. The receptor set was obtained from a woman in her thirties with Graves' hyperthyroidism. Both conserved end residues are part of each CDR3. The D gene is left open where the match is weak. A row's size may be missing; if present it is once, few, many or a size class.

. | TRBJ1-1 | . | TRBV20-1 | CSARSSGNTEAFF | TGCAGTGCTAGATCGAGCGGCAACACTGAAGCTTTCTTT
. | TRBJ1-4 | . | TRBV7-9 | CASTRTDSNEKLFF | TGTGCCAGCACTAGGACCGATTCAAATGAAAAACTGTTTTTT
. | TRBJ1-5 | many | TRBV5-1 | CASSLEGDRNQPQHF | TGCGCCAGCAGCTTGGAAGGGGATCGCAATCAGCCCCAGCATTTT
. | TRBJ2-6 | . | TRBV4-1 | CASSQELSGANVLTF | TGCGCCAGCAGCCAAGAACTCTCTGGGGCCAACGTCCTGACTTTC
. | TRBJ2-1 | few | TRBV5-1 | CASSFGLNDNEQFF | TGCGCCAGCAGCTTTGGACTGAATGACAATGAGCAGTTCTTC
. | TRBJ1-6 | few | TRBV12-3/TRBV12-4 | CASSTGKNNSPLHF | TGTGCCAGCAGTACGGGAAAAAATAATTCACCCCTCCACTTT
. | TRBJ1-2 | many | TRBV28 | CASRSPGVNYGYTF | TGTGCCAGCAGGTCCCCGGGGGTAAACTATGGCTACACCTTC
. | TRBJ1-1 | few | TRBV6-1 | CASSDWNTEAFF | TGTGCCAGCAGTGATTGGAACACTGAAGCTTTCTTT
. | TRBJ2-2 | . | TRBV7-3 | CASSLFPNTGELFF | TGTGCCAGCAGCTTATTTCCGAACACCGGGGAGCTGTTTTTT
TRBD1 | TRBJ2-5 | . | TRBV29-1 | CSVVPPEGAFQETQYF | TGCAGCGTTGTCCCTCCCGAGGGGGCTTTCCAAGAGACCCAGTACTTC
. | TRBJ2-5 | few | TRBV3-1 | CASSQEAGETQYF | TGTGCCAGCAGCCAAGAAGCCGGCGAGACCCAGTACTTC
. | TRBJ2-3 | . | TRBV20-1 | CSAPLLAVGTDTQYF | TGCAGTGCCCCCCTACTAGCAGTCGGCACAGATACGCAGTATTTT
TRBD2 | TRBJ2-2 | many | TRBV27 | CASSFASGRTGELFF | TGTGCCAGCAGTTTTGCTAGCGGGAGAACCGGGGAGCTGTTTTTT
. | TRBJ2-6 | . | TRBV9 | CASSVVSSGANVLTF | TGTGCCAGCAGCGTTGTGAGCTCTGGGGCCAACGTCCTGACTTTC
. | TRBJ2-5 | many | TRBV11-2 | CASSSDKGTGQETQYF | TGTGCCAGCAGCTCGGACAAAGGAACCGGCCAAGAGACCCAGTACTTC
TRBD1 | TRBJ2-7 | many | TRBV30 | CAWRDRVNEQYF | TGTGCCTGGAGGGACAGGGTCAACGAGCAGTACTTC
. | TRBJ2-5 | many | TRBV11-2 | CASSAIGGQETQYF | TGTGCCAGCAGCGCTATTGGGGGACAAGAGACCCAGTACTTC
. | TRBJ2-2 | few | TRBV5-6 | CASSSLGRTNTGELFF | TGTGCCAGCAGCAGTCTTGGGCGGACCAACACCGGGGAGCTGTTTTTT
TRBD2 | TRBJ2-1 | few | TRBV7-2 | CASSPKTSGRQNEQFF | TGTGCCAGCAGCCCAAAGACTAGCGGGAGGCAAAATGAGCAGTTCTTC
TRBD2 | TRBJ2-1 | few | TRBV4-1 | CASSQGGLVFGDEQFF | TGCGCCAGCAGCCAAGGTGGACTAGTATTTGGTGATGAGCAGTTCTTC
TRBD1 | TRBJ2-3 | many | TRBV6-1 | CASSGQGFPADTQYF | TGTGCCAGCAGCGGACAGGGTTTTCCTGCAGATACGCAGTATTTT
. | TRBJ1-5 | many | TRBV20-1 | CSANEVGVVNQPQHF | TGCAGTGCTAATGAGGTGGGGGTGGTGAATCAGCCCCAGCATTTT
TRBD2 | TRBJ2-5 | few | TRBV25-1 | CASSFSGSGQETQYF | TGTGCCAGCAGTTTTAGCGGGAGTGGCCAAGAGACCCAGTACTTC
. | TRBJ1-4 | . | TRBV28 | CASSLWMTATNEKLFF | TGTGCCAGCAGTTTATGGATGACAGCAACTAATGAAAAACTGTTTTTT
. | TRBJ2-6 | . | TRBV6-2/TRBV6-3 | CASSKRGTGGPFSGANVLTF | TGTGCCAGCAGCAAGCGGGGTACAGGGGGGCCCTTCTCTGGGGCCAACGTCCTGACTTTC
. | TRBJ2-1 | . | TRBV9 | CASSPQGGAGNEQFF | TGTGCCAGCAGCCCCCAAGGGGGAGCAGGGAATGAGCAGTTCTTC
TRBD2 | TRBJ2-7 | . | TRBV7-9 | CASSFFYLLAGGHHYEQYF | TGTGCCAGCAGCTTCTTTTATTTACTAGCGGGAGGCCATCATTACGAGCAGTACTTC
. | TRBJ2-1 | . | TRBV19 | CASSEGRNNEQFF | TGTGCCAGTAGTGAAGGTAGGAACAATGAGCAGTTCTTC
. | TRBJ2-1 | . | TRBV3-1 | CASSYGVAEYNEQFF | TGTGCCAGCAGTTACGGAGTAGCGGAATACAATGAGCAGTTCTTC
. | TRBJ2-3 | many | TRBV18 | CASSPSGSWKGTDTQYF | TGTGCCAGCTCACCCTCAGGGTCGTGGAAGGGCACAGATACGCAGTATTTT
. | TRBJ1-5 | few | TRBV29-1 | CSVLEGGGNQPQHF | TGCAGCGTCCTCGAAGGGGGGGGCAATCAGCCCCAGCATTTT
. | TRBJ1-2 | many | TRBV30 | CAWSGTALNYGYTF | TGTGCCTGGAGTGGGACAGCTCTTAACTATGGCTACACCTTC
TRBD2 | TRBJ2-5 | many | TRBV6-1 | CASSPSGTETQYF | TGTGCCAGCAGCCCAAGCGGGACTGAGACCCAGTACTTC
. | TRBJ2-1 | . | TRBV7-9 | CASSSLRERLYNEQFF | TGTGCCAGCAGCTCATTACGGGAGAGACTCTACAATGAGCAGTTCTTC
TRBD2 | TRBJ2-7 | few | TRBV18 | CASSPRIGGGGTYPYEQYF | TGTGCCAGCTCACCTAGGATAGGCGGCGGGGGGACATACCCCTACGAGCAGTACTTC
. | TRBJ1-1 | . | TRBV25-1 | CASRTTGYTEAFF | TGTGCCAGCAGAACTACAGGATACACTGAAGCTTTCTTT
. | TRBJ2-4 | many | TRBV7-9 | CASSFRDLVDIQYF | TGTGCCAGCAGCTTCCGGGACCTGGTTGACATTCAGTACTTC
. | TRBJ2-1 | many | TRBV28 | CASSSTNNEQFF | TGTGCCAGCAGTTCCACAAACAATGAGCAGTTCTTC
. | TRBJ2-7 | . | TRBV6-9 | CASSPSLARRTHEQYF | TGCGCCAGCAGCCCCTCCCTGGCGAGACGAACCCACGAGCAGTACTTC
. | TRBJ2-2 | . | TRBV30 | CAWSGYLGLELFF | TGTGCCTGGAGCGGTTATCTGGGCCTGGAGCTGTTTTTT
. | TRBJ2-7 | . | TRBV29-1 | CSGGVGNEQYF | TGCAGCGGGGGGGTGGGCAACGAGCAGTACTTC
. | TRBJ2-5 | . | TRBV19 | CASSINDGTQYF | TGTGCCAGTAGTATTAACGACGGGACCCAGTACTTC
TRBD1 | TRBJ1-2 | . | TRBV6-1 | CASNPGQGIGGYTF | TGTGCCAGCAATCCGGGACAGGGAATAGGGGGCTACACCTTC
TRBD2 | TRBJ2-3 | many | TRBV28 | CASSLWGVSGSFADTQYF | TGTGCCAGCAGTTTATGGGGGGTTAGCGGGAGCTTTGCAGATACGCAGTATTTT
TRBD2 | TRBJ2-7 | few | TRBV4-1 | CASSQAGTSGIRLSYEQYF | TGCGCCAGCAGCCAAGCCGGGACTAGCGGGATTCGTCTATCCTACGAGCAGTACTTC
TRBD1 | TRBJ2-7 | . | TRBV27 | CASGRQGSYEQYF | TGTGCCAGCGGAAGACAGGGCTCCTACGAGCAGTACTTC
. | TRBJ1-1 | few | TRBV7-2 | CASKMNTEAFF | TGTGCCAGCAAGATGAACACTGAAGCTTTCTTT